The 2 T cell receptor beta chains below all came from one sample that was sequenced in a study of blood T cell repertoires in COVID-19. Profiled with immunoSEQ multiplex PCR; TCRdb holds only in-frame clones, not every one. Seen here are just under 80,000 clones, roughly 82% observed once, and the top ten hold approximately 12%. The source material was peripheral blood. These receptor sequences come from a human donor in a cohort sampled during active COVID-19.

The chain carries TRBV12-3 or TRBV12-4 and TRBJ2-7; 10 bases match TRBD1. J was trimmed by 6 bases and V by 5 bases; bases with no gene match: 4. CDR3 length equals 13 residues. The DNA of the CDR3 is TGTGCCAGCAGTCGGGGACAGGGGCTCGAGCAGTACTTC. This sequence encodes CASSRGQGLEQYF.

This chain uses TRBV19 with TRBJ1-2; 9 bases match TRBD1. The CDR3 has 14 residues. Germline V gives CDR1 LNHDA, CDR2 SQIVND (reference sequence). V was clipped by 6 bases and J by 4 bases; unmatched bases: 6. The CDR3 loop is CASSSQGAFYGYTF. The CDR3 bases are TGTGCCAGTAGCTCACAGGGGGCATTCTATGGCTACACCTTC.